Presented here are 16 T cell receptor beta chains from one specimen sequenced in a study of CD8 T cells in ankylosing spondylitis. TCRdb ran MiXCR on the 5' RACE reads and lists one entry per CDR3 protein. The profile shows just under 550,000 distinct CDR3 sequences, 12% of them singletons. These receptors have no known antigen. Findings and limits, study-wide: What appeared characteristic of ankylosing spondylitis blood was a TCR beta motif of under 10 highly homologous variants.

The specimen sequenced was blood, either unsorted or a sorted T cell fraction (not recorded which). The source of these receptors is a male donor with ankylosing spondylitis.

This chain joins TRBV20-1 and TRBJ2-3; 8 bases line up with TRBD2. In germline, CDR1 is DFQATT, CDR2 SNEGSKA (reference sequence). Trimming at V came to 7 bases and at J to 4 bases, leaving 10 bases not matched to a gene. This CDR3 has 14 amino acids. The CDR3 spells CSGGTSGFSDTQYF. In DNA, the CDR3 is TGCAGTGGCGGGACTAGTGGGTTCTCAGATACGCAGTATTTT.

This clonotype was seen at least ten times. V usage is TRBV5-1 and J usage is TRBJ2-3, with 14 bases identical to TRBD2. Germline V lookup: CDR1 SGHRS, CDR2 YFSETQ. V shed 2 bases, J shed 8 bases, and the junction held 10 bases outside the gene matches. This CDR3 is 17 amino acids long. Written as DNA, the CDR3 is TGCGCCAGCAGCTTACAAACCGGGACTAGCGGGAGAGGTACGCAGTATTTT. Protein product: CASSLQTGTSGRGTQYF. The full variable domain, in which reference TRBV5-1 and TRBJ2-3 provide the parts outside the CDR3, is KAGVTQTPRYLIKTRGQQVTLSCSPISGHRSVSWYQQTPGQGLQFLFEYFSETQRNKGNFPGRFSGRQFSNSRSEMNVSTLELGDSALYLCASSLQTGTSGRGTQYFGPGTRLTVL.

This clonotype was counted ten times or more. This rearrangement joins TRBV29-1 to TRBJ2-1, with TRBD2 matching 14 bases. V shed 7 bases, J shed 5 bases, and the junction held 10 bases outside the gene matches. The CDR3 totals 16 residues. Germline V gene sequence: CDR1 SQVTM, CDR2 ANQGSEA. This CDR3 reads CSAVGTSGRYDNEQFF. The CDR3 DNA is TGCAGCGCGGTCGGGACTAGCGGGAGATATGACAATGAGCAGTTCTTC.

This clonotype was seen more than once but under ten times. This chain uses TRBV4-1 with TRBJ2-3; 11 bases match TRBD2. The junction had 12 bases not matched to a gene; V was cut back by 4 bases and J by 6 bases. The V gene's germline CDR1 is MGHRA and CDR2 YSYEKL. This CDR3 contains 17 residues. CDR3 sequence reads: CASSLTSGSLSRDTQYF. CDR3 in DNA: TGCGCCAGCAGCCTTACTAGCGGGAGTCTTTCTAGGGATACGCAGTATTTT.

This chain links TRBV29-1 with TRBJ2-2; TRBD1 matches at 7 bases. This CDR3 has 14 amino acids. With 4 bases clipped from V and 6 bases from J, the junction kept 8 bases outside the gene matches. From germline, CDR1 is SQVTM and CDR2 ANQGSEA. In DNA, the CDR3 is TGCAGCGTTGCCCGACAGGGAAAGGCCGGGGAGCTGTTTTTT. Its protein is CSVARQGKAGELFF.

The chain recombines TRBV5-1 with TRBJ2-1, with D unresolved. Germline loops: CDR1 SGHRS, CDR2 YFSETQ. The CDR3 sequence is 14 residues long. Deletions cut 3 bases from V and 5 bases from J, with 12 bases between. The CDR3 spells CASSSLYDNNEQFF. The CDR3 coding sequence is TGCGCCAGCAGCTCATTGTACGACAACAATGAGCAGTTCTTC.

CDR3: CASSLRLAGNTGELFF. The CDR3, as DNA: TGTGCCAGCAGCCTACGACTAGCGGGAAACACCGGGGAGCTGTTTTTT. The rearrangement uses TRBV3-1 and TRBJ2-2; TRBD2 matches at 11 bases. In germline, CDR1 is LGHDT, CDR2 YNNKEL (reference sequence). CDR3 length: 16 amino acids. V shed 4 bases and J 2 bases; nucleotides not matched to a gene: 3.

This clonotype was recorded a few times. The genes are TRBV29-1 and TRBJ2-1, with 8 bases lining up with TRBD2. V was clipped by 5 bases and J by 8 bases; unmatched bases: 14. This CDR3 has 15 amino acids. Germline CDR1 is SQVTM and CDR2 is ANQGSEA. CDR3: CSVNPLAARGDEQFF. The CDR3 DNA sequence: TGCAGCGTTAACCCACTAGCGGCCCGAGGGGATGAGCAGTTCTTC.

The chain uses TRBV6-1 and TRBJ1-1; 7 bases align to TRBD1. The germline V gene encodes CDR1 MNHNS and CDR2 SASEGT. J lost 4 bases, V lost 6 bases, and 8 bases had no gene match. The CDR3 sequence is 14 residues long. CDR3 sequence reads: CASSPKGAATEAFF. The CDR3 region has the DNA TGTGCCAGCAGCCCTAAGGGGGCGGCCACTGAAGCTTTCTTT.

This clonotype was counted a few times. The CDR3 sequence is CSAREAYNEQFF. CDR3 DNA sequence: TGCAGTGCGCGGGAGGCCTACAATGAGCAGTTCTTC. The V gene is TRBV20-1, the J gene TRBJ2-1; TRBD2 aligns across 8 bases. The length of the CDR3 is 12 residues. Germline trimming cut 6 bases from V and 2 bases from J; bases unmatched to any gene: 0. Germline values: CDR1 DFQATT, CDR2 SNEGSKA (reference sequence).

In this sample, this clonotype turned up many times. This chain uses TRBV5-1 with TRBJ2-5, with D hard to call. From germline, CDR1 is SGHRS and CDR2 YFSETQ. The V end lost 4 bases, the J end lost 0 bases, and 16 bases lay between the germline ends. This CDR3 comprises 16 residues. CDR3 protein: CASSPNPGENQETQYF. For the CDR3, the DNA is TGCGCCAGCAGCCCCAATCCAGGAGAAAACCAAGAGACCCAGTACTTC.

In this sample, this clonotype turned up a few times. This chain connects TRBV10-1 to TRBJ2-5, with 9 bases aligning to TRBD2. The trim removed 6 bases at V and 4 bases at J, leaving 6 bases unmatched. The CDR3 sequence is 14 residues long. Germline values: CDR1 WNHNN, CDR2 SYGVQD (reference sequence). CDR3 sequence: CASSPGLARETQYF. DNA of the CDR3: TGCGCCAGCAGCCCGGGACTAGCAAGAGAGACCCAGTACTTC.

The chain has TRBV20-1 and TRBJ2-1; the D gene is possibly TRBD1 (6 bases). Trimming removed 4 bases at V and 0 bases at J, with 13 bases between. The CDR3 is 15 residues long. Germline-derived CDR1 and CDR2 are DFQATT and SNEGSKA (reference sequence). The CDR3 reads CSATKYRVSYNEQFF. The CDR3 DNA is TGCAGTGCTACGAAATACAGGGTCTCCTACAATGAGCAGTTCTTC.

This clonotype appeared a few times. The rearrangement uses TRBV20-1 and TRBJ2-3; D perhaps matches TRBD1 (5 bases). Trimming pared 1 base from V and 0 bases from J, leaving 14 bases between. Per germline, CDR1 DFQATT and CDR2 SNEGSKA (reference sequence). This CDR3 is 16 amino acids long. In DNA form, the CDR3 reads TGCAGTGCTAGAGTGAGACAGCGATCTAGCACAGATACGCAGTATTTT. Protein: CSARVRQRSSTDTQYF.

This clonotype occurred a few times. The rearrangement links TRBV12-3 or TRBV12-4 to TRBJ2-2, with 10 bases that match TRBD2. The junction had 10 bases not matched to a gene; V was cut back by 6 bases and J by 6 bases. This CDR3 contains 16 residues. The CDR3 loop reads CASSKLAGHGSGELFF. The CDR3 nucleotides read TGTGCCAGCAGCAAACTAGCGGGACACGGGTCCGGGGAGCTGTTTTTT.

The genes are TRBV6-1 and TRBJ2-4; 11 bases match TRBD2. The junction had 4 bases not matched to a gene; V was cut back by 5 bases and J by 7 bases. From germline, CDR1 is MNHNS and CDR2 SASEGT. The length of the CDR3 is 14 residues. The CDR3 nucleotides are TGTGCCAGCAGTCCGACTAGCGGGAACAACATTCAGTACTTC. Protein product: CASSPTSGNNIQYF.